This passage covers 27 T cell receptor beta chains from one sample sequenced in a study of low-dose radiotherapy and immunotherapy resistance in tumors. Both TCRalpha and TCRbeta chains were reverse transcribed with V-gene-specific primers. A constant-region primer paired with the V-primer adapter amplified TCRs over around 18 PCR cycles. TCRdb processed the reads anew with MiXCR; each CDR3 protein has one entry. The sample includes 60,000 to 75,000 distinct CDR3 sequences, around 27% of them seen just once. Time point defined: before trial treatment. The sequences come from PBMCs, collected before treatment. The receptor source for this set is a male donor with rectosigmoid adenocarcinoma.

At least ten counts were recorded for this clonotype. The chain carries TRBV12-3 or TRBV12-4 and TRBJ1-1, with 7 bases that match TRBD1. The V and J ends lost 8 bases and 10 bases, in that order; junction bases with no gene match: 13. The CDR3 totals 13 residues. The CDR3 region has the DNA TGTGCCAGCTTACCAACAGGGGCCGCTGGAGCTTTCTTT. Translation: CASLPTGAAGAFF.

In regard to this clonotype: A single base separates this from a much larger clone, so it may be a read error. The gene calls are TRBV19 and TRBJ2-7; 13 nucleotides line up with TRBD2. Germline V gives CDR1 LNHDA, CDR2 SQIVND (reference sequence). Trimming removed 5 bases from V and 7 bases from J; junction bases left unmatched: 5. The CDR3 contains 14 residues. The CDR3 DNA sequence: TGTGCCAGTAGTCGACTAGCGGGGGGCTATGAGCAGTACTTC. Protein product: CASSRLAGGYEQYF.

This clonotype was seen at least ten times. This sequence joins TRBV20-1 and TRBJ2-5, with D maybe TRBD2 (6 bases). Germline V gene lookup returns CDR1 DFQATT and CDR2 SNEGSKA (reference sequence). Trimming removed 2 bases from V and 4 bases from J, with 23 bases in between. The CDR3 contains 17 residues. CDR3 in DNA: TGCAGTGCTAGACCCGCCCCGGGGCGGGGTCGGTCAGAGACCCAGTACTTC. As protein: CSARPAPGRGRSETQYF.

This clonotype was counted many times. The rearrangement links TRBV7-2 to TRBJ1-4, with D possibly being TRBD1 (5 bases). There are 15 residues in the CDR3. Trimming pared 5 bases from V and 8 bases from J, leaving 18 bases between. Germline V gene data show CDR1 as SGHTA and CDR2 as FQGNSA. The CDR3 DNA reads as TGTGCCAGCAGCCCTAATGGGGGGATAGGGGAAAAACTGTTTTTT. Protein product: CASSPNGGIGEKLFF.

Many counts were recorded for this clonotype. The chain has TRBV28 and TRBJ2-7; no clear D gene. Deletions cut 2 bases from V and 2 bases from J, with 16 bases between. The CDR3 has 16 residues. Germline V gives CDR1 MDHEN, CDR2 SYDVKM. Here the CDR3 reads CASSLGVTKVAYEQYF. CDR3 bases: TGTGCCAGCAGTTTAGGAGTGACCAAGGTGGCCTACGAGCAGTACTTC.

This clonotype was seen at least ten times. The CDR3 here is CASSEVHRSISGEQYF. The CDR3 region has the DNA TGTGCCAGCAGTGAAGTCCACAGGTCGATCAGCGGCGAGCAGTACTTC. The chain couples TRBV6-2 or TRBV6-3 to TRBJ2-7, with D perhaps being TRBD1 or TRBD2 (5 bases each). The CDR3 totals 16 residues. V lost 5 bases to trimming and J lost 6 bases, with 23 bases between them. Germline lookup yields CDR1 MNHEY and CDR2 SVGEGT.

This clonotype was seen once. The V and J genes are TRBV3-1 and TRBJ2-2; D is unclear. From germline, CDR1 is LGHDT and CDR2 YNNKEL (reference sequence). This CDR3 is built from 14 residues. Trimming removed 5 bases at V and 6 bases at J, with 13 bases between. The CDR3 DNA reads as TGTGCCAGCAGCACTCGGGTGGGCGCCGGGGAGCTGTTTTTT. Amino acid sequence: CASSTRVGAGELFF.

Of note for this clonotype: A junction end diverges from the germline sequence, so it may reflect a read error. The chain's CDR3 is CASLGETEALF. In DNA form, the CDR3 reads TGTGCCAGTCTAGGGGAGACTGAAGCTTTATTT. The chain is built from TRBV28 and TRBJ1-1, with TRBD1 as a possible D gene (5 bases). CDR3 length: 11 residues. The germline V gene has CDR1 MDHEN and CDR2 SYDVKM.

The sample holds many counts of this clonotype. This chain joins TRBV6-2 or TRBV6-3 and TRBJ2-3, with 13 bases identical to TRBD2. V gave up 9 bases and J gave up 4 bases; unmatched junction bases: 7. CDR3 length: 15 residues. Germline CDR1 reads MNHEY; CDR2 reads SVGEGT. This CDR3 is CASRLGLAGPDTQYF. The CDR3 nucleotides are TGTGCCAGTCGACTGGGACTAGCGGGACCAGATACGCAGTATTTT.

This clonotype was recorded at least ten times. V usage is TRBV5-4 and J usage is TRBJ2-3, with D unresolved. CDR1 is SGHNT, CDR2 YYREEE, per germline (reference sequence). Trimming took 0 bases from V and 1 from J, leaving 9 bases between them. This CDR3 contains 15 residues. CDR3 amino acids: CASSLASAGTDTQYF. The CDR3 DNA sequence: TGTGCCAGCAGCTTGGCGTCAGCTGGCACAGATACGCAGTATTTT. The whole variable domain, remainder taken from reference TRBV5-4 and TRBJ2-3, is ETGVTQSPTHLIKTRGQQVTLRCSSQSGHNTVSWYQQALGQGPQFIFQYYREEENGRGNFPPRFSGLQFPNYSSELNVNALELDDSALYLCASSLASAGTDTQYFGPGTRLTVL.

Ten or more counts support this clonotype. This chain connects TRBV20-1 to TRBJ1-5, with D unclear. The germline V gene encodes CDR1 DFQATT and CDR2 SNEGSKA (reference sequence). This CDR3 contains 13 residues. Trimming took off 3 bases at V and 2 bases at J, with 8 bases between the two ends. CDR3 region: CSASAGGNQPQHF. CDR3 nucleotide sequence: TGCAGTGCTAGTGCTGGGGGCAATCAGCCCCAGCATTTT.

V gene TRBV7-6 combines with J gene TRBJ2-5, with D possibly TRBD2 on 6 matching bases. Germline CDR1 is SGHVS and CDR2 is FNYEAQ. The CDR3 has 14 amino acids. Between the trimmed V and J ends, which lost 5 bases and 5 bases, there was a span of 15 bases. CDR3 loop: CASSEPGVRETQYF. DNA for the CDR3: TGTGCCAGCAGCGAACCGGGAGTAAGGGAGACCCAGTACTTC.

This clonotype occurred many times. Written as DNA, the CDR3 is TGTGCCAGCAGGGGTTGGGGAACCACAGATACGCAGTATTTT. The encoded protein is CASRGWGTTDTQYF. The V and J genes are TRBV6-2 or TRBV6-3 and TRBJ2-3; D remains unclear. Germline assignment: CDR1 MNHEY and CDR2 SVGEGT. The CDR3 loop spans 14 amino acids. V dropped 6 bases and J dropped 2 bases, with 12 bases sitting between them.

This chain joins TRBV29-1 and TRBJ2-1; perhaps D is TRBD1 or TRBD2 (6 bases each). This CDR3 has 12 amino acids. Trimming pared 5 bases from V and 6 bases from J, leaving 11 bases between. Germline CDR1 is SQVTM and CDR2 is ANQGSEA. The CDR3 spells CSVRGGGNEQFF. The DNA for the CDR3 is TGCAGCGTTAGAGGGGGAGGCAATGAGCAGTTCTTC.

This clonotype was detected once. The V gene is TRBV19, the J gene TRBJ2-3; TRBD1 agrees at 9 bases. V was pared by 5 bases and J by 2 bases, with 8 bases of the junction left unmatched. Germline CDR1 is LNHDA and CDR2 is SQIVND (reference sequence). This CDR3 has 16 residues. The CDR3 here is CASSFIGQGPTDTQYF. As DNA, the CDR3 is TGTGCCAGTAGTTTTATCGGACAGGGGCCCACAGATACGCAGTATTTT. The variable domain in full, with the rest retrieved from reference TRBV19 and TRBJ2-3, is DGGITQSPKYLFRKEGQNVTLSCEQNLNHDAMYWYRQDPGQGLRLIYYSQIVNDFQKGDIAEGYSVSREKKESFPLTVTSAQKNPTAFYLCASSFIGQGPTDTQYFGPGTRLTVL.

This clonotype was observed a few times. This likely stems from a read error, as it lies one base from a far larger clone. The chain recombines TRBV28 with TRBJ2-7, with 7 bases lining up with TRBD2. CDR3 size: 14 residues. V was clipped by 5 bases and J by 7 bases; unmatched bases: 11. CDR1 MDHEN and CDR2 SYDVKM come from the germline V gene. CDR3 in DNA: TGTGCCAGCAGTCGCCTAGCGGTCTACAATGAGCAGTACTTC. Translated, it gives CASSRLAVYNEQYF.

A note on this clonotype: A far larger clone is only one base removed, so a read error is likely. The J gene is TRBJ2-7, the V gene TRBV6-5; 11 bases agree with TRBD2. J gave up 7 bases and V 6 bases, and 14 bases lay outside the gene matches. The germline V gene encodes CDR1 MNHEY and CDR2 SVGAGI. The CDR3 spans 16 residues. CDR3 region: CASSPVAGGRYNEQYF. DNA of the CDR3: TGTGCCAGCAGCCCGGTAGCGGGAGGGAGATACAATGAGCAGTACTTC.

This clonotype was observed at least ten times. The chain employs TRBV7-9 and TRBJ2-1, with TRBD2 identical over 7 bases. The CDR3 loop spans 11 amino acids. V lost 10 bases and J lost 8; bases outside the gene matches: 5. Germline CDR1 and CDR2: SEHNR and FQNEAQ (reference sequence). The CDR3 region is CAISSGDEQFF. CDR3 sequence (DNA): TGTGCCATATCCAGCGGGGATGAGCAGTTCTTC.

This clonotype was picked up a small number of times. The chain recombines TRBV12-3 or TRBV12-4 with TRBJ2-1, with D perhaps matching TRBD1 (5 bases). CDR3 length: 14 amino acids. Trimming left V 3 bases short and J 2 bases short, with 8 bases between. Here the CDR3 reads CASSFTGTYNEQFF. The CDR3 DNA sequence: TGTGCCAGCAGTTTCACAGGAACCTACAATGAGCAGTTCTTC.

The table lists this clonotype with many counts. V and J are TRBV7-2 and TRBJ1-1; perhaps TRBD1 as D (5 bases). V lost 5 bases to trimming and J lost 0 bases, with 10 bases between them. This CDR3 is 14 amino acids long. Germline CDR1 reads SGHTA; CDR2 reads FQGNSA. The CDR3 region has the DNA TGTGCCAGCAGCCCCGGGGCCCTGAACACTGAAGCTTTCTTT. This encodes CASSPGALNTEAFF.

V is TRBV28 and J is TRBJ2-2, with a possible D match to TRBD1 (6 bases). The CDR3 has 14 residues. The germline gives CDR1 MDHEN, CDR2 SYDVKM. V was cut by 6 bases and J by 3 bases, with 11 bases left in between. CDR3 sequence reads: CASSSTGHTGELFF. The CDR3 DNA sequence: TGTGCCAGCAGCTCGACAGGACACACCGGGGAGCTGTTTTTT.

This chain connects TRBV5-1 to TRBJ2-7; TRBD1 aligns across 9 bases. V lost 0 bases and J lost 2; bases outside the gene matches: 9. CDR1 SGHRS and CDR2 YFSETQ come from the germline V gene. The CDR3 consists of 17 residues. CDR3 bases: TGCGCCAGCAGCTTGGAACCAGCCGGGACAGGGCCCTACGAGCAGTACTTC. Translated: CASSLEPAGTGPYEQYF.

The chain employs TRBV5-4 and TRBJ1-4, with 10 bases lining up with TRBD1. Trimming cost V 4 bases and J 4 bases; bases outside gene matches: 7. There are 16 residues in the CDR3. CDR1 and CDR2 from the germline V gene are SGHNT and YYREEE (reference sequence). The CDR3 loop reads CASSPGTGDLNEKLFF. In nucleotides, the CDR3 is TGTGCCAGCAGCCCCGGGACAGGGGATCTTAATGAAAAACTGTTTTTT.

This clonotype was seen repeatedly, ten times or more. The chain uses TRBV5-1 and TRBJ2-7, with 8 bases that match TRBD1. This CDR3 has 15 amino acids. The V and J ends lost 0 bases and 3 bases, in that order; junction bases with no gene match: 5. CDR1 and CDR2 from the germline V gene are SGHRS and YFSETQ. This CDR3 is CASSLDTGGIYEQYF. Here the CDR3 DNA reads TGCGCCAGCAGCTTGGATACAGGGGGGATCTACGAGCAGTACTTC.

Concerning this clonotype: This sequence is one base from a far larger clone and is likely a read error. Without the conserved terminal phenylalanine or tryptophan, this CDR3 likely stems from a read error. This sequence joins TRBV5-3 and TRBJ2-3; the match to TRBD2 covers 14 bases. TRBV5-3 falls under the ORF class, with uncertain function. The CDR3 length is 15 residues. CDR3 protein: CASSSGTSGGDTQYV. Here the CDR3 DNA reads TGTGCCAGCAGCTCCGGGACTAGCGGGGGAGATACGCAGTATGTT.

The rearrangement uses TRBV5-5 and TRBJ2-7; D unclear. The ends were cut back, 0 bases at V and 6 bases at J, with 10 bases in the middle. CDR1 is SGHKS, CDR2 YYEKEE, per germline (reference sequence). CDR3 length: 13 amino acids. The CDR3 loop is CASSLASASEQYF. CDR3 nucleotides: TGTGCCAGCAGCTTGGCGTCCGCCTCCGAGCAGTACTTC.

This clonotype was counted ten times or more. J is TRBJ2-3 and V is TRBV28, with 9 bases identical to TRBD1. Losses at the gene ends were 4 bases for V and 3 bases for J; bases not matched to a gene: 8. Germline loops: CDR1 MDHEN, CDR2 SYDVKM. The CDR3 runs 16 residues. DNA of the CDR3: TGTGCCAGCAGTTCCACGACAGGGGGAGGGACAGATACGCAGTATTTT. Translating gives CASSSTTGGGTDTQYF.